Presented here are 18 T cell receptor beta chains from one specimen sequenced in a study of tumor-infiltrating lymphocytes in glioblastoma multiforme. TCRB libraries came from RNA via three nested multiplex PCR rounds. TCRdb recomputed calls from the multiplex PCR reads with MiXCR, one row per CDR3 protein. The sample consists of about 11,000 distinct CDR3 sequences, about 65% of them appearing once. The sample comprised brain tumor tissue. These receptors were taken from a male donor with glioblastoma.

A single count supports this clonotype. A read error is likely, as this CDR3 ends without the conserved phenylalanine or tryptophan. The chain is built from TRBV11-2 and TRBJ2-1; TRBD2 matches at 7 bases. Germline V CDR1 and CDR2: SGHAT, FQNNGV. The CDR3 is made up of 14 amino acids. The CDR3 DNA is TGTGTCAGCAGCCTTGGGGGGGGGTTCAATGAGCAGTTCATC. Protein product: CVSSLGGGFNEQFI.

This clonotype appeared once. The chain combines TRBV11-2 with TRBJ2-5; D is undetermined. Germline-derived CDR1 and CDR2 are SGHAT and FQNNGV. V lost 3 bases, J lost 4 bases, and 9 bases lay in between. CDR3 length: 13 amino acids. CDR3 coding DNA: TGTGCCAGCAGCTTTCTAGGAACAGAGACCCAGTACTTC. This sequence encodes CASSFLGTETQYF. The complete variable domain, with remaining parts taken from reference TRBV11-2 and TRBJ2-5, reads EAGVAQSPRYKIIEKRQSVAFWCNPISGHATLYWYQQILGQGPKLLIQFQNNGVVDDSQLPKDRFSAERLKGVDSTLKIQPAKLEDSAVYLCASSFLGTETQYFGPGTRLLVL.

The V gene is TRBV11-2, the J gene TRBJ2-7; no firm D call. This CDR3 has 13 amino acids. Trimming left V 5 bases short and J 4 bases short, with 12 bases between. CDR1 is SGHAT and CDR2 is FQNNGV in the germline V gene. The CDR3 DNA is TGTGCCAGCAGCCCCGATGCCTCGTACGAGCAGTACTTC. Translation: CASSPDASYEQYF.

The chain employs TRBV28 and TRBJ2-5; 15 nucleotides line up with TRBD2. The CDR3 totals 20 residues. CDR1 is MDHEN and CDR2 is SYDVKM in the germline V gene. The V and J ends lost 5 bases and 4 bases, in that order; junction bases with no gene match: 17. As DNA, the CDR3 is TGTGCCAGCAGTGGGCTTTCCAGCGGGACTAGCGGGAGGTTAGGAGAGACCCAGTACTTC. This translates into CASSGLSSGTSGRLGETQYF.

Turning to this clonotype: Germline is not matched at one junction end, which may reflect a read error. The V gene is TRBV28, the J gene TRBJ1-1, with no clear D. The CDR3 contains 16 residues. CDR1 and CDR2 (germline): MDHEN, SYDVKM. The CDR3 nucleotides read TGTGCCAGCGGGCGGCCTACAGTAAGAGATCGACCTGAAGCTTCCTTT. Amino acids: CASGRPTVRDRPEASF. The full variable domain, rest sourced from reference TRBV28 and TRBJ1-1, is DVKVTQSSRYLVKRTGEKVFLECVQDMDHENMFWYRQDPGLGLRLIYFSYDVKMKEKGDIPEGYSVSREKKERFSLILESASTNQTSMYLCASGRPTVRDRPEASFGQGTRLTVV.

CDR3 loop: CASRSGIDNNEQFF. CDR3 sequence (DNA): TGTGCCAGCAGGTCAGGGATAGATAACAATGAGCAGTTCTTC. V gene TRBV5-5 combines with J gene TRBJ2-1; D might be TRBD1 (5 bases). CDR1 is SGHKS, CDR2 YYEKEE, per germline (reference sequence). Trimming removed 5 bases at V and 5 bases at J, with 14 bases between. The CDR3 loop spans 14 amino acids.

The sample holds a few counts of this clonotype. This chain uses TRBV11-1 with TRBJ2-7, with D tentatively TRBD2 (5 bases). Trimming shortened V by 5 bases and J by 3 bases, and 20 bases separated the two germline ends. Germline CDR1 is SGHAT and CDR2 is FQDESV (reference sequence). This CDR3 has 16 residues. The CDR3 bases are TGTGCCAGCAGCCCCTCTGCCCTAGCTGCACACTACGAGCAGTACTTC. Translating it yields CASSPSALAAHYEQYF.

This chain uses TRBV11-2 with TRBJ2-1; D is ambiguous. The CDR3 has 15 residues. The germline V gene has CDR1 SGHAT and CDR2 FQNNGV. Trimming shortened V by 7 bases and J by 10 bases, and 23 bases separated the two germline ends. The CDR3 loop is CASIPRAGVSKEQFF. CDR3 in DNA: TGTGCCAGCATCCCCCGAGCAGGAGTAAGTAAAGAGCAGTTCTTC. The full variable domain, rest sourced from reference TRBV11-2 and TRBJ2-1, is EAGVAQSPRYKIIEKRQSVAFWCNPISGHATLYWYQQILGQGPKLLIQFQNNGVVDDSQLPKDRFSAERLKGVDSTLKIQPAKLEDSAVYLCASIPRAGVSKEQFFGPGTRLTVL.

This clonotype occurred a few times. The chain couples TRBV7-9 to TRBJ2-2, with D unresolved. CDR1 is SEHNR and CDR2 is FQNEAQ in the germline V gene (reference sequence). The V end was cut by 5 bases, the J end by 4 bases, with 14 bases between. This CDR3 spans 15 amino acids. CDR3: CASSVEEAATGELFF. The CDR3 DNA sequence: TGTGCCAGCAGCGTAGAAGAGGCTGCCACCGGGGAGCTGTTTTTT.

This clonotype was detected only a few times. This sequence may be a read error, since a much larger clone differs from it by one base. The rearrangement uses TRBV2 and TRBJ2-4; D is unresolved. This CDR3 region has 13 residues. Germline loops: CDR1 SNHLY, CDR2 FYNNEI. V lost 4 bases to trimming and J lost 8 bases, with 12 bases between them. The CDR3 region is CASSGHGMDIQYF. For the CDR3, the DNA is TGTGCCAGCAGTGGACATGGGATGGACATTCAGTACTTC. Variable domain in full (rest from reference TRBV2 and TRBJ2-4): EPEVTQTPSHQVTQMGQEVILRCVPISNHLYFYWYRQILGQKVEFLVSFYNNEISEKSEIFDDQFSVERPDGSNFTLKIRSTKLEDSAMYFCASSGHGMDIQYFGAGTRLSVL.

The chain links TRBV6-1 to TRBJ2-7; D is possibly TRBD2 (6 bases). V gave up 7 bases and J gave up 6 bases, with 22 bases separating them. CDR1 and CDR2 (germline): MNHNS, SASEGT. The CDR3 sequence is 15 residues long. The CDR3 sequence is CASTRGVLLPSEQYF. In nucleotides, the CDR3 is TGTGCCAGCACCCGCGGGGTACTCCTACCCAGCGAGCAGTACTTC.

V usage is TRBV29-1 and J usage is TRBJ1-1, with a tentative D call TRBD1 (5 bases). Between the trimmed V and J ends, which lost 6 bases and 6 bases, there was a span of 14 bases. CDR1 and CDR2 from the germline V gene are SQVTM and ANQGSEA. This CDR3 is built from 12 residues. The CDR3 loop is CSVRQRTPEAFF. CDR3 nucleotide sequence: TGCAGCGTGAGACAGAGGACCCCTGAAGCTTTCTTT.

The V gene is TRBV6-1, the J gene TRBJ2-7; possibly TRBD2 for D (6 bases). The CDR3 runs to 15 residues. In germline, CDR1 is MNHNS, CDR2 SASEGT. V shed 7 bases and J shed 0 bases, with 16 bases lying between them. CDR3 in amino acids: CASIASVRSSYEQYF. The DNA of the CDR3 is TGTGCCAGCATTGCTAGCGTAAGGAGCTCCTACGAGCAGTACTTC.

The chain links TRBV11-1 to TRBJ2-1; 8 bases fit TRBD2. The CDR3 consists of 13 residues. The J segment lost 9 bases and the V segment lost 8 bases, leaving 9 bases of the junction unmatched. From germline, CDR1 is SGHAT and CDR2 FQDESV (reference sequence). CDR3 bases: TGTGCCAGCTGCCGCATTACTAGCGGTGAGCAGTTCTTC. Amino acid sequence: CASCRITSGEQFF.

This clonotype was detected a few times. V is TRBV11-1 and J is TRBJ2-7; a possible D gene is TRBD1 (6 bases). Germline V CDR1 and CDR2: SGHAT, FQDESV (reference sequence). There are 13 residues in the CDR3. The ends were cut back, 7 bases at V and 4 bases at J, with 14 bases in the middle. CDR3 loop: CASTLDQGYEQYF. CDR3 coding DNA: TGTGCCAGCACCCTGGATCAGGGGTACGAGCAGTACTTC. Based on the CDR3 plus reference TRBV11-1 and TRBJ2-7, the full variable domain is EAEVAQSPRYKITEKSQAVAFWCDPISGHATLYWYRQILGQGPELLVQFQDESVVDDSQLPKDRFSAERLKGVDSTLKIQPAELGDSAMYLCASTLDQGYEQYFGPGTRLTVT.

As for this clonotype: The CDR3 end shows no conserved phenylalanine or tryptophan, and so a read error is likely. The rearrangement joins TRBV10-2 to TRBJ2-3; D is possibly TRBD1 or TRBD2 (5 bases each). This CDR3 comprises 15 residues. Germline V gives CDR1 WSHSY, CDR2 SAAADI. The CDR3 loop is CASSEAGAGADKQYS. The CDR3 coding sequence is TGCGCCAGCAGTGAGGCCGGGGCCGGGGCAGATAAGCAGTATTCT.

A note on this clonotype: The CDR3 end shows no conserved phenylalanine or tryptophan, and so a read error is likely. The chain couples TRBV20-1 to TRBJ2-1; perhaps TRBD1 as D (5 bases). The germline CDR1 and CDR2 sequences are DFQATT and SNEGSKA (reference sequence). CDR3 length equals 14 residues. CDR3 nucleotide sequence: TGCTGTGCTAGGGATGAGGCAGGGCTGTATGAGCAGTTCCTC. Its protein is CCARDEAGLYEQFL.

On this clonotype itself: A much larger clone sits a single nucleotide away, making a read error possible. The chain uses TRBV11-1 and TRBJ2-4; D not certain. CDR3 size: 13 residues. CDR1 and CDR2 (germline): SGHAT, FQDESV (reference sequence). Here the CDR3 DNA reads TGTGTCAGCAGCCCCCTCAAGGCCGGCATTCAGTACTTC. Protein sequence: CVSSPLKAGIQYF.